The rows below give T cell receptor beta chains drawn from one sample of a study of OX40 agonist ivuxolimab in advanced cancers. Profiled with immunoSEQ multiplex PCR; TCRdb holds only in-frame clones, not every one. This sample has roughly 32,000 clones; about four fifths occur once, and the top ten carry 22%. Here the sequenced sample was CD4+ or CD8+ T cells sorted from blood, taken in a trial of the OX40 agonist ivuxolimab. The receptors come from an adult with an advanced solid tumor such as melanoma, head and neck, liver or kidney cancer. The CDR3 runs from the conserved cysteine through the conserved F or W. Each record gives: clone size, J gene, D gene, V gene, CDR3 protein, CDR3 DNA. A D gene is named only where the DNA matches it firmly. Some rows have no size entry. The others give once, few or many, or a class for an expanded clone.

size: -
J: TRBJ2-7
D: -
V: TRBV6-6
CDR3: CASRGTENYEQYF
DNA: TGTGCCAGCAGGGGGACTGAGAACTACGAGCAGTACTTC

size: -
J: TRBJ2-7
D: -
V: TRBV5-1
CDR3: CASSLPWEGHSYEQYF
DNA: TGCGCCAGCAGCCTACCCTGGGAGGGACACTCCTACGAGCAGTACTTC

size: -
J: TRBJ2-3
D: TRBD2
V: TRBV2
CDR3: CASSVSGGTTDTQYF
DNA: TGTGCCAGCAGTGTGAGCGGGGGAACCACAGATACGCAGTATTTT

size: many
J: TRBJ2-6
D: -
V: TRBV6-1
CDR3: CASSATGDGANVLTF
DNA: TGTGCCAGCAGTGCCACAGGAGATGGGGCCAACGTCCTGACTTTC

size: few
J: TRBJ1-1
D: -
V: TRBV13
CDR3: CASSLGNEAFF
DNA: TGTGCCAGCAGCTTAGGTAATGAAGCTTTCTTT

size: -
J: TRBJ2-1
D: TRBD2
V: TRBV5-5
CDR3: CASSPGLVSYNEQFF
DNA: TGTGCCAGCAGCCCCGGACTAGTCTCCTACAATGAGCAGTTCTTC

size: -
J: TRBJ2-2
D: -
V: TRBV6-5
CDR3: CASSYSLSRELFF
DNA: TGTGCCAGCAGTTATTCCCTTTCAAGGGAGCTGTTTTTT

size: -
J: TRBJ2-7
D: -
V: TRBV28
CDR3: CASQDPGEVSYEQYF
DNA: TGTGCCAGTCAAGACCCAGGGGAAGTGTCCTACGAGCAGTACTTC

size: -
J: TRBJ1-2
D: -
V: TRBV15
CDR3: CATSPRTSRGYTF
DNA: TGTGCCACCAGCCCTCGGACAAGTCGCGGCTACACCTTC

size: -
J: TRBJ2-7
D: TRBD1
V: TRBV2
CDR3: CASSDPGQGALYEQYF
DNA: TGTGCCAGCAGTGACCCCGGACAGGGGGCCTTATACGAGCAGTACTTC

size: -
J: TRBJ2-3
D: -
V: TRBV19
CDR3: CASSYRGTDTQYF
DNA: TGTGCCAGTTCATACAGGGGCACAGATACGCAGTATTTT